One sample yielded the 5 T cell receptor beta chains listed below, sequenced in a study of vaccination and CD4 T cells after COVID-19. Sequencing of cultured CD4+ T cell DNA used the Oncomine TCR Beta short-read assay. TCRdb fed the PCR reads into MiXCR, producing one record per CDR3 protein. The table includes around 3,900 distinct CDR3 sequences, approximately 40% detected once. These receptors lack a known antigen. Specified treatment: approximately 10-day PBMC culture with coronavirus spike peptide pools or control peptides (ViraFEST assay). The source material was CD4+ T cells from blood, cultured in vitro. Receptors originate from a human donor who had recovered from COVID-19.

This clonotype rates as medium-sized. The CDR3 DNA reads as TGTGCCAGCAGTTACTCTCCAGGGGTGATACAAGAGACCCAGTACTTC. It translates to CASSYSPGVIQETQYF. The V gene is TRBV6-2 or TRBV6-3, the J gene TRBJ2-5; D is possibly TRBD1 (6 bases). Germline-derived CDR1 and CDR2 are MNHEY and SVGEGT. Trimming removed 0 bases at V and 2 bases at J, with 13 bases between. The CDR3 contains 16 residues.

The chain recombines TRBV6-2 or TRBV6-3 with TRBJ2-7, with 12 bases lining up with TRBD2. Germline CDR1 MNHEY, CDR2 SVGEGT. CDR3 size: 17 residues. With 6 bases clipped from V and 2 bases from J, the junction kept 11 bases outside the gene matches. The CDR3, as DNA: TGTGCCAGCAGAAGACTAGCGGGGGCCGGTGGTACCTACGAGCAGTACTTC. Its protein is CASRRLAGAGGTYEQYF.

The chain carries TRBV20-1 and TRBJ2-3; D may be TRBD2 (6 bases). CDR3 length: 14 residues. Trimming removed 0 bases from V and 2 bases from J, with 9 bases in between. Germline-derived CDR1 and CDR2 are DFQATT and SNEGSKA (reference sequence). CDR3 nucleotide sequence: TGCAGTGCTAGAGATAGCGGCCTCACAGATACGCAGTATTTT. This translates into CSARDSGLTDTQYF.

This clonotype is labeled medium-sized. The chain links TRBV9 to TRBJ2-1; D gene ambiguous. The germline V gene encodes CDR1 SGDLS and CDR2 YYNGEE. The CDR3 runs 12 residues. Trimming left V 0 bases short and J 3 bases short, with 1 base between. This CDR3 reads CASSVGYNEQFF. The CDR3, as DNA: TGTGCCAGCAGCGTAGGCTACAATGAGCAGTTCTTC.

This clonotype has more than one count but fewer than ten. The genes are TRBV5-4 and TRBJ1-1, with 9 bases identical to TRBD1. V shed 4 bases, J shed 3 bases, and the junction held 4 bases outside the gene matches. Germline values: CDR1 SGHNT, CDR2 YYREEE (reference sequence). The CDR3 sequence is 14 residues long. The CDR3 loop reads CASSRTGVDTEAFF. The CDR3 coding sequence is TGTGCCAGCAGCAGGACAGGGGTTGACACTGAAGCTTTCTTT.